A selection of T cell receptor beta chains follows, all from one sample in a study of cytomegalovirus exposure and HLA in healthy donors. Assay used: immunoSEQ multiplex PCR; TCRdb lists only in-frame clones, some missing. The data contain under 90,000 clones, roughly 80% of them seen just once; the ten biggest clones take up roughly 7.2%. Sequencing was done on a sample of PBMCs. These receptors all come from a middle-aged woman in good health and CMV-seronegative. Each CDR3 is given with its conserved first and last residue. The D gene is left open where the match is weak. Where a row states a size, it is once, few, many or the class of an expanded clone; other rows omit it.

j_call | clone_size | d_call | v_call | cdr3_nt | cdr3_aa
TRBJ2-7 | NA | NA | TRBV28 | TGTGCCAGCAGTTTAAGTCGTCTGAGGAGCTCCTACGAGCAGTACTTC | CASSLSRLRSSYEQYF
TRBJ2-7 | NA | TRBD1 | TRBV7-2 | TGTGCCAGCAGCTTAGAGACAGGGACCTACGAGCAGTACTTC | CASSLETGTYEQYF
TRBJ1-2 | NA | NA | TRBV7-9 | TGTGCCAGCAGCTTCAGGACAGAGAACTATGGCTACACCTTC | CASSFRTENYGYTF
TRBJ2-1 | NA | NA | TRBV29-1 | TGCAGCGTTGAAGCCCCAGGACAAAGTACCTACAATGAGCAGTTCTTC | CSVEAPGQSTYNEQFF
TRBJ1-6 | NA | NA | TRBV6-1 | TGTGCCAGCAGTGGGACGCGGGCCAGGAATTCACCCCTCCACTTT | CASSGTRARNSPLHF
TRBJ1-5 | NA | NA | TRBV18 | TGTGCCAGCTCAGCTACAGGGCCCGATCAGCCCCAGCATTTT | CASSATGPDQPQHF
TRBJ1-4 | NA | NA | TRBV6-1 | TGTGCCAGCAGTGAAGGCGGGGGGCAAAATGAAAAACTGTTTTTT | CASSEGGGQNEKLFF
TRBJ1-5 | few | NA | TRBV7-2 | TGTGCCAGCAGTCTTCATTGGGGGCAGGGTAATCAGCCCCAGCATTTT | CASSLHWGQGNQPQHF
TRBJ1-5 | NA | TRBD1 | TRBV19 | TGTGCCAGTAGTGGGACAGGCAATCAGCCCCAGCATTTT | CASSGTGNQPQHF
TRBJ2-4 | NA | TRBD1 | TRBV7-9 | TGTGCCAGCAGCGACAGGGGAAGAGTGGAAAACATTCAGTACTTC | CASSDRGRVENIQYF
TRBJ2-3 | NA | NA | TRBV6-6 | TGTGCCAGCAGTTACTCGGTTGTGTTAGCGACAGATACGCAGTATTTT | CASSYSVVLATDTQYF
TRBJ2-1 | NA | TRBD2 | TRBV15 | TGTGCCACCAGCCCCAGCGGGGGGGACGCCTACAATGAGCAGTTCTTC | CATSPSGGDAYNEQFF
TRBJ2-7 | NA | NA | TRBV6-5 | TGTGCCAGCAGTTACAGCCAGGCATCCTACGAGCAGTACTTC | CASSYSQASYEQYF
TRBJ2-7 | NA | TRBD1 | TRBV7-9 | TGTGCCAGCAGCCCGGACAGGGCAGTCGAGCAGTACTTC | CASSPDRAVEQYF
TRBJ2-7 | NA | TRBD2 | TRBV6-1 | TGTGCCAGCACCCCAATGGCTAGCGGGGGCCGGCAGTACTTC | CASTPMASGGRQYF
TRBJ2-1 | few | NA | TRBV5-1 | TGCGCCAGCAGCCAGGTAAGTTCCTCCTACAATGAGCAGTTCTTC | CASSQVSSSYNEQFF
TRBJ1-5 | NA | NA | TRBV15 | TGTGCCACCAGCAGAGAGTCGGGGTTCGCGCCCCAGCATTTT | CATSRESGFAPQHF
TRBJ2-5 | NA | TRBD1 | TRBV18 | TGTGCCAGCTCACGGACAGGGAATCAAGAGACCCAGTACTTC | CASSRTGNQETQYF
TRBJ1-6 | NA | NA | TRBV10-3 | TGTGCCATCAGTGTCGGAGGGGCCAACTCCTATAATTCACCCCTCCACTTT | CAISVGGANSYNSPLHF
TRBJ1-6 | NA | NA | TRBV6-5 | TGTGCCAGCACCGGAGCCATAGGTTCACCCCTCCACTTT | CASTGAIGSPLHF
TRBJ2-7 | NA | TRBD1 | TRBV27 | TGTGCCAGCAGTCCGCCTAAGGGACAGACAGCCTACGAGCAGTACTTC | CASSPPKGQTAYEQYF
TRBJ2-5 | NA | TRBD2 | TRBV10-1 | TGCGCCAGCAGTGGACTAGCGGAACTAATAGGGACCCAGTACTTC | CASSGLAELIGTQYF
TRBJ1-2 | NA | TRBD1 | TRBV27 | TGTGCCAGCAGCCGGGGACAGGGTAGGAACTATGGCTACACCTTC | CASSRGQGRNYGYTF
TRBJ2-3 | NA | NA | TRBV10-2 | TGCGCCAGCAGTGATGGATTAGCGGCTAGCACAGATACGCAGTATTTT | CASSDGLAASTDTQYF
TRBJ2-1 | NA | NA | TRBV4-1 | TGCGCCAGCAGCCACGACCTAGTGAGCTCCTACAATGAGCAGTTCTTC | CASSHDLVSSYNEQFF
TRBJ1-1 | NA | TRBD1 | TRBV9 | TGTGCCAGCAGCACAGGGGGGCGGAACACTGAAGCTTTCTTT | CASSTGGRNTEAFF
TRBJ1-4 | once | NA | TRBV19 | TGTGCCAGTAGGGACAGCCCGATTAGTGAAAAACTGTTTTTT | CASRDSPISEKLFF
TRBJ2-2 | NA | TRBD2 | TRBV5-1 | TGCGCCAGCAGCGGGACCCTAGCGGGAGGGGCCGGGGAGCTGTTTTTT | CASSGTLAGGAGELFF
TRBJ2-7 | NA | NA | TRBV10-3 | TGTGCCATCAATAGCGATCTGTACGAGCAGTACTTC | CAINSDLYEQYF
TRBJ2-7 | few | TRBD2 | TRBV5-1 | TGCGCCAGCAGCTGGACGGGACTAGCCGCCTACGAGCAGTACTTC | CASSWTGLAAYEQYF
TRBJ2-1 | NA | NA | TRBV11-3 | TGTGCCAGCAGCTTAGTAAACGGAGACAATGAGCAGTTCTTC | CASSLVNGDNEQFF